The 13 T cell receptor beta chains below all came from one sample that was sequenced in a study of shared clonotypes between healthy human individuals. Terminally differentiated effector memory CD45RA+ cells were left out of the naive CD8 fraction, which was CD45RO-negative and positively selected for CCR7. TCRdb keeps only in-frame clones here, not all; method: immunoSEQ multiplex PCR. The data show approximately 840,000 clones, 96% seen once. The specimen sequenced was naive CD8+ T cells sorted from blood. These receptors were obtained from a man aged 30 to 45 in good health.

The chain is built from TRBV10-3 and TRBJ2-3; D not resolved. This CDR3 has 10 amino acids. The V gene's germline CDR1 is ENHRY and CDR2 SYGVKD. V was pared by 10 bases and J by 2 bases, with 4 bases between. The DNA for the CDR3 is TGTGCCACCGCCACAGATACGCAGTATTTT. Protein product: CATATDTQYF.

The chain joins TRBV15 to TRBJ2-7; D tentatively fits TRBD1 or TRBD2 (6 bases each). The germline V gene has CDR1 LNHNV and CDR2 YYDKDF (reference sequence). V lost 2 bases and J 4 bases, leaving 15 bases between the germline ends. The CDR3 loop spans 15 amino acids. The CDR3 here is CATSRFRGGLYEQYF. CDR3 in DNA: TGTGCCACCAGCAGATTCCGAGGGGGGCTATACGAGCAGTACTTC. The whole variable domain, filled in from reference TRBV15 and TRBJ2-7, reads DAMVIQNPRYQVTQFGKPVTLSCSQTLNHNVMYWYQQKSSQAPKLLFHYYDKDFNNEADTPDNFQSRRPNTSFCFLDIRSPGLGDTAMYLCATSRFRGGLYEQYFGPGTRLTVT.

The chain combines TRBV4-1 with TRBJ2-2; 7 bases fit TRBD1. V shed 3 bases, J shed 3 bases, and the junction held 4 bases outside the gene matches. This CDR3 spans 15 amino acids. Looked up from germline, CDR1 is MGHRA and CDR2 is YSYEKL. The CDR3 region is CASSQGTGDTGELFF. DNA for the CDR3: TGCGCCAGCAGCCAGGGAACAGGGGACACCGGGGAGCTGTTTTTT.

The chain recombines TRBV2 with TRBJ2-6; 7 nucleotides agree with TRBD1. Looked up from germline, CDR1 is SNHLY and CDR2 is FYNNEI. The CDR3 extends over 16 amino acids. After removal of 5 bases from V and 2 bases from J, the junction contained 6 bases not matched to a gene. CDR3 DNA: TGTGCCAGCAGTTTACAACAGGGGACTGGGGCCAACGTCCTGACTTTC. Translated, it gives CASSLQQGTGANVLTF.

V gene TRBV6-5 combines with J gene TRBJ2-3; no definite D call. Germline assignment: CDR1 MNHEY and CDR2 SVGAGI. Trimming shortened V by 5 bases and J by 0 bases, and 12 bases separated the two germline ends. The CDR3 is 15 residues long. This chain's CDR3 is CASSHRWQSTDTQYF. CDR3 bases: TGTGCCAGCAGTCACCGGTGGCAGAGCACAGATACGCAGTATTTT.

The chain combines TRBV10-3 with TRBJ1-1; 7 nucleotides match TRBD1. CDR3 length: 14 amino acids. With 4 bases clipped from V and 6 bases from J, the junction kept 8 bases outside the gene matches. Germline assignment: CDR1 ENHRY and CDR2 SYGVKD. CDR3: CAISGAGGRSEAFF. The CDR3 DNA is TGTGCCATCAGTGGTGCAGGGGGGAGGTCTGAAGCTTTCTTT.

On this clone: Other DNA sequences in this specimen translate into the identical CDR3. This chain links TRBV27 with TRBJ2-1; D might be TRBD1 or TRBD2, each matching 5 bases. The CDR3 is 12 residues long. Germline V gene data show CDR1 as MNHEY and CDR2 as SMNVEV (reference sequence). V lost 3 bases and J lost 8, with 8 bases in between. The CDR3 DNA is TGTGCCAGCAGTTTTAGAGGGGATGAGCAGTTCTTC. As protein: CASSFRGDEQFF.

The rearrangement uses TRBV7-6 and TRBJ2-5; 11 bases align to TRBD1. The germline V gene has CDR1 SGHVS and CDR2 FNYEAQ. This CDR3 is built from 15 residues. V dropped 1 base and J dropped 5; count of bases not matched to a gene: 3. The CDR3 is CASSLGTGGGETQYF. In nucleotides, the CDR3 is TGTGCCAGCAGCTTAGGGACAGGGGGCGGTGAGACCCAGTACTTC.

Points on this clone: Other DNA sequences from this sample encode an identical CDR3 as well. The V call is TRBV27, the J call TRBJ2-7, with TRBD1 as a possible D gene (6 bases). CDR1 and CDR2 (germline): MNHEY, SMNVEV (reference sequence). V was trimmed by 3 bases and J by 3 bases, leaving 9 bases between them. This CDR3 has 13 amino acids. The CDR3 DNA is TGTGCCAGCAGTTTGAACAGGGTCTACGAGCAGTACTTC. It specifies CASSLNRVYEQYF.

With regard to this clone: Other DNA sequences in this sample translate to the same CDR3. The V and J genes are TRBV4-1 and TRBJ2-7, with 9 nucleotides matching TRBD2. This CDR3 comprises 15 residues. With V trimmed by 0 bases and J by 4 bases, 4 bases remained unmatched. Germline CDR1 MGHRA, CDR2 YSYEKL. DNA for the CDR3: TGCGCCAGCAGCCAAGAGTTAGCGGGAGTTTACGAGCAGTACTTC. It specifies CASSQELAGVYEQYF.

Note on this clone: The same CDR3 can be traced to other DNA sequences in this sample. The V gene is TRBV5-5, the J gene TRBJ1-5; TRBD1 might be the D (5 bases). The V gene lost 0 bases and the J gene lost 2 bases, with 6 bases spanning the gap. CDR1 is SGHKS and CDR2 is YYEKEE in the germline V gene (reference sequence). The CDR3 consists of 14 residues. CDR3 residues: CASSLGGGNQPQHF. The CDR3 DNA follows: TGTGCCAGCAGCTTGGGAGGGGGCAATCAGCCCCAGCATTTT.

As for this clone: Other DNA sequences of this sample code for an identical CDR3. The genes are TRBV2 and TRBJ2-3; D not resolved. The CDR3 has 12 amino acids. Germline V gives CDR1 SNHLY, CDR2 FYNNEI. Trimming cost V 8 bases and J 1 base, with 7 bases left between them. The CDR3 DNA is TGTGCCAGCCCCGGCGGCACAGATACGCAGTATTTT. Amino acids: CASPGGTDTQYF.

This clone occurred a few times. The chain is built from TRBV2 and TRBJ1-5, with no clear D. V shed 3 bases and J shed 7 bases, with 10 bases lying between them. The CDR3 runs to 13 residues. The germline V gene encodes CDR1 SNHLY and CDR2 FYNNEI. The CDR3 spells CASSDKGKQPQHF. The DNA of the CDR3 is TGTGCCAGCAGTGATAAGGGTAAGCAGCCCCAGCATTTT.